Listed here is a single TCR beta chain. Exclusion of a patient resulted from uncontrolled infection, other autoimmune disease, pregnancy or lactation. This sample stems from a study of T cells in Graves' hyperthyroidism and ophthalmopathy. Amplification targeted TCR beta CDR3 regions from RNA transcripts. First-round RT-PCR targeting the TCR CDR3 was performed with the HTBI primer set. TCRdb analysed the multiplex PCR reads with MiXCR anew, one entry per CDR3 protein. The table has 540,000 or so distinct CDR3 sequences, about 45% seen once; the top ten hold around 20%. Germline CDR1 DFQATT, CDR2 SNEGSKA (reference sequence). The CDR3 is made up of 11 amino acids.

Material: peripheral blood or thyroid tissue (not recorded which). The rearrangement links TRBV20-1 to TRBJ2-1; D remains ambiguous. Gene TRBJ2-7 matches the end of the DNA better, so the J call may be wrong. The sequence derives from an adult woman with Graves' disease, either hyperthyroidism or ophthalmopathy (not recorded which). CDR3 sequence reads: CSAGNNYEQYF. CDR3 coding DNA: TGCAGTGCAGGGAACAACTACGAGCAGTACTTC.